Given below is one T cell receptor beta chain in context. This entry is derived from a study of cytomegalovirus exposure and HLA in healthy donors. The CDR3 consists of 15 residues. Trimming pared 6 bases from V and 0 bases from J, leaving 14 bases between. CDR1 is LNHNV, CDR2 YYDKDF, per germline (reference sequence). Primers included in the PCR were 60 Vbeta and 13 Jbeta primers. Generated by immunoSEQ multiplex PCR, the TCRdb table keeps only in-frame clones and is missing some. The sample consists of 150,000 to 200,000 clones, roughly 80% of them appearing once. This TCR was sampled from a man younger than 35 in good health and CMV-seronegative. V and J are TRBV15 and TRBJ1-1, with a possible D match to TRBD1 (5 bases). Sample: PBMCs. Here the CDR3 reads CATRDHDRLNTEAFF. CDR3 sequence (DNA): TGTGCCACCAGAGATCATGACAGACTGAACACTGAAGCTTTCTTT. The full variable domain, completed using reference TRBV15 and TRBJ1-1, is DAMVIQNPRYQVTQFGKPVTLSCSQTLNHNVMYWYQQKSSQAPKLLFHYYDKDFNNEADTPDNFQSRRPNTSFCFLDIRSPGLGDTAMYLCATRDHDRLNTEAFFGQGTRLTVV.